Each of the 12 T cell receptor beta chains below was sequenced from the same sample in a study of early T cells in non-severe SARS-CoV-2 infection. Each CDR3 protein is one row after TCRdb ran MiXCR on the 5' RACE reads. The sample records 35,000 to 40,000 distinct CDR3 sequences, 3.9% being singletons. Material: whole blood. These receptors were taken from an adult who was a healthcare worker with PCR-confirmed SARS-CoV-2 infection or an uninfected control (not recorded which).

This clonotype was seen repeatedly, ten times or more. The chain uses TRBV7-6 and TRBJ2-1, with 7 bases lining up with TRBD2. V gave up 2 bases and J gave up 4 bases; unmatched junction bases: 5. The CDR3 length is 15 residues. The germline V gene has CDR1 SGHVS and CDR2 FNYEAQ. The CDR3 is CASSLFLAEYNEQFF. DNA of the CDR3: TGTGCCAGCAGCTTATTTCTAGCGGAATACAATGAGCAGTTCTTC.

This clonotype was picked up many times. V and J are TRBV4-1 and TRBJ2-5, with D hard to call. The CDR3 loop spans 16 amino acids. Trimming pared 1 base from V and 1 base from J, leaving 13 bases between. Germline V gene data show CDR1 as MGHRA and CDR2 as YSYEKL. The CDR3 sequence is CASSQVNMGIQETQYF. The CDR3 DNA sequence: TGCGCCAGCAGCCAAGTAAATATGGGGATCCAAGAGACCCAGTACTTC.

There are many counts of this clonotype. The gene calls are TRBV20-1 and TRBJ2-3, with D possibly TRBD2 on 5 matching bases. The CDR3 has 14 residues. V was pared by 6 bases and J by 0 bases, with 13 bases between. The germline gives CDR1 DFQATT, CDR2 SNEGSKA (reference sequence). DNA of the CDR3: TGCAGTGCCCCAGGAGCGGCTAGCACAGATACGCAGTATTTT. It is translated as CSAPGAASTDTQYF.

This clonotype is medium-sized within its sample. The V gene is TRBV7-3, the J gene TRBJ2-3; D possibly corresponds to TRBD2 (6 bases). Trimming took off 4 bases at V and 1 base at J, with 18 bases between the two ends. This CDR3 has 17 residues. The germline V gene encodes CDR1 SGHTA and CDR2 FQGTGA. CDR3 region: CASSSTGTPRGTDTQYF. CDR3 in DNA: TGTGCCAGCAGCTCGACCGGGACTCCCAGGGGCACAGATACGCAGTATTTT.

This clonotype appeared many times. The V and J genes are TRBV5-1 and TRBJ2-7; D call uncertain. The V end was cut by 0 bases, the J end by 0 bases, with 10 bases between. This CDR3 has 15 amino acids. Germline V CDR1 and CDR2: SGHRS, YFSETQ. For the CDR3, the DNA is TGCGCCAGCAGCTTGGGGCCTGGTACCTCCTACGAGCAGTACGTC. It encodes CASSLGPGTSYEQYV.

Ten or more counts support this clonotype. CDR3 nucleotides: TGTGCCAGCAGCAAGGAGAACACTGAAGCTTTCTTT. Amino acid sequence: CASSKENTEAFF. The chain links TRBV3-1 to TRBJ1-1; D is ambiguous. Germline CDR1 reads LGHDT; CDR2 reads YNNKEL (reference sequence). V was pared by 5 bases and J by 1 base, with 5 bases between. The CDR3 is 12 residues long.

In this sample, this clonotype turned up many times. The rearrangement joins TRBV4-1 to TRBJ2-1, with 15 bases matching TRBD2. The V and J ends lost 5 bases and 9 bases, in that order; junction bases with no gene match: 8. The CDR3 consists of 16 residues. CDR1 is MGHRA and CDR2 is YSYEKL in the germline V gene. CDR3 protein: CASSSGLAGGLGEQFF. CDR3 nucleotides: TGCGCCAGCAGCTCGGGACTAGCGGGAGGCCTCGGTGAGCAGTTCTTC.

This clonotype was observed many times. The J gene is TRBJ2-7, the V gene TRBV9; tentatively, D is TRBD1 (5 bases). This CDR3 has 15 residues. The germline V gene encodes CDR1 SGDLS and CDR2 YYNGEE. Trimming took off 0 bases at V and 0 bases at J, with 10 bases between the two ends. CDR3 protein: CASSVGDSYSYEQYF. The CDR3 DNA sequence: TGTGCCAGCAGCGTAGGAGACAGCTACTCCTACGAGCAGTACTTC.

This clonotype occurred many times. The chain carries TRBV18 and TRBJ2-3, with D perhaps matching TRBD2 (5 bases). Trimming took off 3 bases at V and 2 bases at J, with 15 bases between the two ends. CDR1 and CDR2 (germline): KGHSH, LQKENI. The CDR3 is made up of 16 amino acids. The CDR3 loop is CASSPDAAGNTDTQYF. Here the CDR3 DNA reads TGTGCCAGCTCACCTGACGCAGCCGGGAACACAGATACGCAGTATTTT.

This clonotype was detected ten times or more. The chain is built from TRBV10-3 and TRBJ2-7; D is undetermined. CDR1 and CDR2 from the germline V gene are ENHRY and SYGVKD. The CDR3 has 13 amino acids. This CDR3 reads CAISVGHDYEQYV. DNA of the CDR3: TGTGCAATCAGTGTTGGCCACGACTACGAGCAGTACGTC.

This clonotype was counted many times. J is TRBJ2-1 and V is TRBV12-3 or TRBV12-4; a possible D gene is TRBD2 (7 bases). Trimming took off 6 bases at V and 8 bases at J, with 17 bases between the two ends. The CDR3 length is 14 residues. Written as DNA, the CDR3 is TGTGCCAGCAGGGGGGGGACAAACGTCTATGAGCAGTTCTTC. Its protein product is CASRGGTNVYEQFF.

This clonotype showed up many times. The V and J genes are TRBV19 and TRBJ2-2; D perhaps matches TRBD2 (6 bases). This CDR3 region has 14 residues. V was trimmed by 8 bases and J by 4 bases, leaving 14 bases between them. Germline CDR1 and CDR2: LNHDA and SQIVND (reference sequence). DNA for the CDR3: TGTGCCAGTTTGCGGGATCAGGGCACCGGGGAGCTGTTTTTT. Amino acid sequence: CASLRDQGTGELFF.